Listed here are 7 T cell receptor beta chains from one sample, sequenced in a study of blood T cells in healthy people across ages. Combining a sample-barcoded 5' primer with a J-beta primer mix, a second PCR ran for roughly 7 to 12 cycles. TCRdb itself ran the 5' RACE reads through MiXCR, one entry per CDR3 protein. The data contain some 1.1 million distinct CDR3 sequences, roughly two fifths of them seen just once; the ten biggest clones take up less than 15%. The sample taken for sequencing was blood. The receptors here all came from a man between 18 and 35 years old in good health.

This chain's CDR3 is CASSLEGGLYEQFF. DNA for the CDR3: TGTGCCAGCAGCTTAGAAGGGGGTCTCTACGAGCAGTTCTTC. This chain connects TRBV7-2 to TRBJ2-1; weak D call: TRBD1 (6 bases). This CDR3 comprises 14 residues. V was trimmed by 1 base and J by 10 bases, leaving 14 bases between them. CDR1 is SGHTA, CDR2 FQGNSA, per germline.

There are a few counts of this clonotype. The chain employs TRBV5-1 and TRBJ2-7; tentative D call: TRBD1 (6 bases). The CDR3 contains 14 residues. Trimming stripped 3 bases from V and 0 bases from J, with 10 bases between. In germline, CDR1 is SGHRS, CDR2 YFSETQ. The CDR3 DNA follows: TGCGCCAGCAGCTGGGACACCTCCTCCTACGAGCAGTACTTC. This encodes CASSWDTSSYEQYF.

The chain links TRBV30 to TRBJ2-3, with D tentatively TRBD1 (6 bases). Trimming stripped 5 bases from V and 5 bases from J, with 8 bases between. The CDR3 runs 11 residues. Per the germline V gene, CDR1 is GTSNPN and CDR2 is SVGIG (reference sequence). The CDR3, as DNA: TGTGCCTGGGTACAGGGAGATACGCAGTATTTT. It codes for CAWVQGDTQYF. The variable domain in full, with the rest retrieved from reference TRBV30 and TRBJ2-3, is SQTIHQWPATLVQPVGSPLSLECTVEGTSNPNLYWYRQAAGRGLQLLFYSVGIGQISSEVPQNLSASRPQDRQFILSSKKLLLSDSGFYLCAWVQGDTQYFGPGTRLTVL.

The chain combines TRBV4-2 with TRBJ2-2, with D unclear. CDR3 length equals 16 residues. CDR1 LGHNA and CDR2 YNFKEQ come from the germline V gene. V was pared by 0 bases and J by 1 base, with 9 bases between. Here the CDR3 DNA reads TGTGCCAGCAGCCAAGAACGTAAGCTGAACACCGGGGAGCTGTTTTTT. Encoded protein: CASSQERKLNTGELFF.

The table lists this clonotype with a few counts. The chain has TRBV9 and TRBJ2-1; D is perhaps TRBD2 (5 bases). CDR1 and CDR2 from the germline V gene are SGDLS and YYNGEE. The V gene lost 0 bases and the J gene lost 5 bases, with 12 bases spanning the gap. This CDR3 region has 15 residues. CDR3 bases: TGTGCCAGCAGCGTAGGAGGGATCCCCCACAATGAGCAGTTCTTC. Protein: CASSVGGIPHNEQFF.

This chain connects TRBV20-1 to TRBJ1-1; no clear D. The CDR3 runs 16 residues. Germline lookup yields CDR1 DFQATT and CDR2 SNEGSKA (reference sequence). Trimming left V 4 bases short and J 3 bases short, with 21 bases between. In DNA, the CDR3 is TGCAGTGCTATGTGGGCAGGACTAGGAACGTACACTGAAGCTTTCTTT. Amino acid sequence: CSAMWAGLGTYTEAFF.

This clonotype was seen more than once but under ten times. The V call is TRBV2, the J call TRBJ2-5, with a possible D match to TRBD1 (5 bases). CDR3 size: 13 residues. In germline, CDR1 is SNHLY, CDR2 FYNNEI. V lost 3 bases, J lost 1 base, and 6 bases lay in between. CDR3 coding DNA: TGTGCCAGCAGTGAGGACACCCAAGAGACCCAGTACTTC. Translation gives CASSEDTQETQYF.